This record concerns one TCR beta chain sequence. Its antigen is currently unknown. This may arise from a read error, as a much more abundant clone is one base away. This entry belongs to a study of T cells in Graves' hyperthyroidism and ophthalmopathy. Whole-study findings and limits: Most thyroid clonotypes expanded above 0.001 were also detected in blood. A 13 V-J signature model discriminated ophthalmopathy versus stable hyperthyroidism.

Researchers took RNA transcripts and amplified the TCR beta CDR3 regions from them. The HTBI primer set was used in a first-round RT-PCR of the TCR CDR3. TCRdb redid the calling of the multiplex PCR reads with MiXCR, one entry per CDR3 protein. The table shows more than 500,000 distinct CDR3 sequences, with 16% occurring only once. From germline, CDR1 is SGHTA and CDR2 FQGNSA. V lost 5 bases and J lost 6, with 14 bases in between. The CDR3 consists of 13 residues. The source of this sequence is a woman aged 25-40 years with Graves' ophthalmopathy. The V gene is TRBV7-2, the J gene TRBJ2-7; D might be TRBD2 (7 bases). The source material was blood. In DNA, the CDR3 is TGTGCCAGCAGCATAACGGGGGGCTTCGAGCAGTACTTC. Translating it yields CASSITGGFEQYF. The entire variable domain, with the rest obtained from reference TRBV7-2 and TRBJ2-7, is as follows: GAGVSQSPSNKVTEKGKDVELRCDPISGHTALYWYRQSLGQGLEFLIYFQGNSAPDKSGLPSDRFSAERTGGSVSTLTIQRTQQEDSAVYLCASSITGGFEQYFGPGTRLTVT.